This TCR beta chain was observed in a study of blood T cell repertoires in COVID-19. V gave up 1 base and J gave up 8 bases, with 5 bases separating them. Looked up from germline, CDR1 is MDHEN and CDR2 is SYDVKM. The CDR3 sequence is 12 residues long. The repertoire was sequenced with immunoSEQ multiplex PCR; TCRdb's copy has only in-frame clones and lacks some. The sample carries a few hundred thousand clones, around 90% recorded once. Participants came from about 23 US areas, aged roughly 18 to 95 years. Cohort assignment relied on participant-reported clinical history. Sequencing used PBMCs or T cells enriched from blood (not recorded which). The source of this sequence is a man aged 25-45 years who had recovered from COVID-19. This sequence joins TRBV28 and TRBJ1-4; no clear D. The CDR3 loop reads CASSLSREKLFF. In DNA, the CDR3 is TGTGCCAGCAGTTTATCCCGGGAAAAACTGTTTTTT.